This TCR beta chain was observed in a study of blood T cell repertoires in COVID-19 (dated by TCRdb to 2020 to 2021). Concerning the study at large: Samples from collaborators originated in the United States, Italy and Spain and spanned both the acute and convalescent phases of COVID-19. The repertoires were released in a freely available public database meant as a resource for research on the immune response to SARS-CoV-2. Samples were obtained from the ongoing ImmuneRACE study (first 160 participants) and from some 1,200 subjects provided by 6 global collaborators. Where available, HLA class I and class II types were obtained from metadata supplied by the sample provider rather than from assay-based typing. Sample metadata almost always included a de-identified subject ID, COVID-19 status, age in years and sex. The dataset comprised deeply sampled blood TCRbeta repertoires from subjects exposed to, actively infected with, or recovered from COVID-19. The prospective study material was composed of cDNA or gDNA derived from T cells, B-cell-depleted T cells, or PBMCs. The paper as a whole reports these results and caveats: The quantity of clinical and demographic metadata differed by source and by participant and was supplied without curation.

Participants in the prospective study were aged about 18 to 90 years, lived in 20 to 30 United States geographic areas, and enrolled through a virtual design. In the prospective study, cohorts were assigned on the basis of participant-reported clinical history obtained from a screening survey and a study questionnaire. ImmuneRACE Cohort 3 recovered participants were defined by two consecutive negative NP/OP PCR tests, healthcare professional clearance, or symptom resolution. Each participant in the prospective study had whole blood, serum and a nasopharyngeal or oropharyngeal swab collected by mobile phlebotomists. Prospective study participants could optionally give additional blood draws and questionnaires over an approximately 2-month period. Before DNA extraction, prospective study blood samples were shipped either frozen or at room temperature. CDR1 and CDR2, per the germline V gene (reference sequence), are SGHNT and YYREEE. The CDR3 runs 13 amino acids, cysteine and phenylalanine included. Only the CDR3 part of the read is kept: 39 bases, read in frame from the first base. V gives up 7 bases and J gives up 0 bases, and the segment between their germline ends measures 10 bases.

The immunoSEQ Assay, a bias-controlled multiplex PCR, was used to amplify TCRbeta CDR3 regions from genomic DNA. In the source study's methods: The number of nucleated cells in each sample was estimated from the amplification of reference gene primers within the assay. To quantify the absolute abundance of each unique TCRbeta CDR3 rearrangement, sequence reads were collapsed and filtered. Productive Simpson clonality was computed per sample as the square root of Simpson's diversity index over productive rearrangements. Held by TCRdb, this immuneACCESS table contains in-frame sequences only and omits some clones. Under half of the omission traces to an unresolved V gene where checked; the cause of the rest is unknown. The DNA was the basis for D and trimming; V, J and clone size are from that table. Present in this sample are some 130,000 clones, 75% to 90% of which were seen just once. The ten largest clones add up to around 4.5% of the sample.

On this clone: Its antigen is unknown. The input lacks base qualities; no much larger clone sits a single base away.

Sequencing used PBMCs or T cells enriched from blood (not recorded which). The TCR comes from a middle-aged man who had recovered from COVID-19. The V and J segments used are TRBV5-4 and TRBJ1-1, and TRBD1 may be the D gene, going by 6 matching bases. Read as DNA, the sequence is TGTGCCAGCCGGGACACTATGAACACTGAAGCTTTCTTT. This translates into CASRDTMNTEAFF.